The 28 T cell receptor beta chains in this list originate from one sample, sequenced in a study of cytomegalovirus exposure and HLA in healthy donors. Use of 60 Vbeta and 13 Jbeta primers characterized the PCR. Clones were sequenced by immunoSEQ multiplex PCR, and TCRdb holds only the in-frame ones, with some missing. The sample lists about 63,000 clones, more than 65% occurring once. The sequenced material came from PBMCs. The receptors were sampled from a woman in her 30s in good health and CMV-seronegative.

This clone was detected once. Mismatch with germline at one junction end may stem from a read error. For the CDR3, the DNA is TGTGCTAGCAGCCAGACCTACGGCGGGAGGGGGAATGAGCAGTTCTTC. Translation: CASSQTYGGRGNEQFF. V is TRBV7-7 and J is TRBJ2-1; the match to TRBD2 covers 9 bases. This CDR3 is 16 amino acids long. Germline V gene data show CDR1 as SSHAT and CDR2 as FNYEAQ (reference sequence). The full variable domain, completed using reference TRBV7-7 and TRBJ2-1, is GAGVSQSPRYKVTKRGQDVTLRCDPISSHATLYWYQQALGQGPEFLTYFNYEAQPDKSGLPSDRFSAERPEGSISTLTIQRTEQRDSAMYRCASSQTYGGRGNEQFFGPGTRLTVL.

The rearrangement links TRBV4-3 to TRBJ2-5; the match to TRBD2 covers 7 bases. TRBJ2-7 matches the DNA end more closely, so the J call is doubtful. Germline assignment: CDR1 LGHNA and CDR2 YSLEER. The CDR3 totals 15 residues. The CDR3 region has the DNA TGCGCCAGCAGCCAAGGAACAGCGGGGACCTACGAGCAGTACTTC. Protein sequence: CASSQGTAGTYEQYF.

This chain joins TRBV7-8 and TRBJ2-7; 13 nucleotides align to TRBD2. The CDR3 has 16 residues. Germline trimming cut 6 bases from V and 5 bases from J; bases unmatched to any gene: 10. Germline lookup yields CDR1 SGHVS and CDR2 FQNEAQ. The CDR3 loop reads CASSLTGLAGVHEQYV. In nucleotides, the CDR3 is TGTGCCAGCAGTCTAACTGGACTAGCGGGAGTCCACGAGCAGTACGTC.

This rearrangement joins TRBV19 to TRBJ2-1; possibly TRBD2 for D (7 bases). Germline assignment: CDR1 LNHDA and CDR2 SQIVND (reference sequence). The germline V and J ends were trimmed by 0 bases and 7 bases, with 19 bases remaining between them. CDR3 length: 17 residues. The CDR3 DNA reads as TGTGCCAGTAGTATAGATCTCGGGGTCGGGGGGCAAAATGAGCAGTTCTTC. Translation gives CASSIDLGVGGQNEQFF.

This clone has more than one count but fewer than ten. The rearrangement uses TRBV7-9 and TRBJ1-1; D gene unclear. Germline loops: CDR1 SEHNR, CDR2 FQNEAQ (reference sequence). V was shortened by 2 bases and J by 1 base, with 5 bases between the two germline ends. The CDR3 is made up of 13 amino acids. As DNA, the CDR3 is TGTGCCAGCAGCTTAAATCAGAACACTGAAGCTTTCTTT. Protein: CASSLNQNTEAFF.

The chain joins TRBV7-8 to TRBJ2-5; 9 bases map to TRBD2. CDR1 is SGHVS, CDR2 FQNEAQ, per germline. The CDR3 is 17 amino acids. Trimming cost V 1 base and J 2 bases; bases outside gene matches: 8. The CDR3 bases are TGTGCCAGCAGCTTAGGAAGTGGCGGGAGGGTACAAGAGACCCAGTACTTC. This translates into CASSLGSGGRVQETQYF.

The V gene is TRBV9, the J gene TRBJ2-3, with 12 bases aligning to TRBD1. V was clipped by 3 bases and J by 4 bases; unmatched bases: 9. Germline V CDR1 and CDR2: SGDLS, YYNGEE. The CDR3 consists of 17 residues. CDR3 in amino acids: CASSATPGTGGADTQYF. CDR3 bases: TGTGCCAGCAGCGCGACTCCCGGGACAGGGGGCGCAGATACGCAGTATTTT.

The genes are TRBV10-1 and TRBJ1-2; D is ambiguous. V lost 0 bases and J 0 bases, leaving 11 bases between the germline ends. The germline V gene has CDR1 WNHNN and CDR2 SYGVQD (reference sequence). The CDR3 sequence is 16 residues long. The CDR3 DNA is TGCGCCAGCAGTGAGTCGGCGGGATCTACTAACTATGGCTACACCTTC. Encoded protein: CASSESAGSTNYGYTF.

J is TRBJ2-7 and V is TRBV4-3; possibly TRBD2 for D (6 bases). Germline CDR1 LGHNA, CDR2 YSLEER. Trimming removed 3 bases from V and 2 bases from J, with 11 bases in between. This CDR3 region has 14 residues. This CDR3 is CASSHLRLAYEQYV. CDR3 DNA: TGCGCCAGCAGCCATCTCAGACTAGCCTACGAGCAGTACGTC.

The genes are TRBV21-1 and TRBJ2-7; the D call TRBD2 from the table was never checked on the DNA. TRBV21-1 is a pseudogene locus. There are 16 residues in the CDR3. CDR3: CASSPRRQLSSYEQYF. CDR3 nucleotides: TGTGCCAGCAGCCCGCGGCGGCAGTTGAGCTCCTACGAGCAGTACTTC.

The chain employs TRBV25-1 and TRBJ2-1; 9 bases line up with TRBD1. Germline lookup yields CDR1 MGHDK and CDR2 SYGVNS. V shed 2 bases and J 3 bases; nucleotides not matched to a gene: 5. The CDR3 spans 16 residues. The CDR3 sequence: CASSERGTGYYNEQFF. CDR3 DNA: TGTGCCAGCAGTGAAAGGGGGACAGGGTACTACAATGAGCAGTTCTTC.

For the CDR3, the DNA is TGTGCCAGCAGCGTAGTATCAGGGGGCCCGAACACTGAAGCTTTCTTT. It encodes CASSVVSGGPNTEAFF. The gene calls are TRBV9 and TRBJ1-1, with 8 bases fitting TRBD1. The germline V gene has CDR1 SGDLS and CDR2 YYNGEE. Trimming removed 0 bases from V and 1 base from J; junction bases left unmatched: 5. The CDR3 runs to 16 residues.

The chain recombines TRBV5-1 with TRBJ2-1, with TRBD1 identical over 9 bases. V was pared by 3 bases and J by 9 bases, with 4 bases of the junction left unmatched. Germline-derived CDR1 and CDR2 are SGHRS and YFSETQ. The CDR3 sequence is 13 residues long. CDR3 coding DNA: TGCGCCAGCAGCTGGACAGGGGAGGGTGAGCAGTTCTTC. It specifies CASSWTGEGEQFF.

The chain recombines TRBV27 with TRBJ2-5; TRBD1 aligns across 7 bases. The closer fit of TRBJ2-7 to the DNA end suggests the J call may be wrong. Germline V gives CDR1 MNHEY, CDR2 SMNVEV (reference sequence). The CDR3 spans 15 residues. CDR3 protein: CASRPDRAFSYEQYF. The CDR3 DNA reads as TGTGCCAGCAGACCAGACAGGGCTTTCTCCTACGAGCAGTACTTC.

The chain recombines TRBV10-1 with TRBJ2-1; TRBD2 matches 8 bases. Germline loops: CDR1 WNHNN, CDR2 SYGVQD (reference sequence). V shed 8 bases and J 8 bases; nucleotides not matched to a gene: 14. The CDR3 totals 15 residues. CDR3 sequence reads: CASAIVSGREDEQFF. The CDR3 region has the DNA TGCGCCAGCGCCATCGTAAGTGGGCGGGAGGATGAGCAGTTCTTC.

The rearrangement links TRBV9 to TRBJ2-1, with TRBD2 matching 7 bases. CDR1 and CDR2 from the germline V gene are SGDLS and YYNGEE. V lost 3 bases and J lost 5; bases outside the gene matches: 8. The CDR3 is 15 amino acids. CDR3 bases: TGTGCCAGCAGCGCTTCGCGGCGGGAGCACAATGAGCAGTTCTTC. Protein: CASSASRREHNEQFF. Full variable domain (missing parts from reference TRBV9 and TRBJ2-1): DSGVTQTPKHLITATGQRVTLRCSPRSGDLSVYWYQQSLDQGLQFLIQYYNGEERAKGNILERFSAQQFPDLHSELNLSSLELGDSALYFCASSASRREHNEQFFGPGTRLTVL.

For the CDR3, the DNA is TGTGCCAGTACTAACAGTGCCTACGAGCAGTACTTC. This translates into CASTNSAYEQYF. The J gene is TRBJ2-7, the V gene TRBV19, with no clear D. CDR3 length equals 12 residues. The ends were cut back, 7 bases at V and 2 bases at J, with 9 bases in the middle. Germline CDR1 and CDR2: LNHDA and SQIVND (reference sequence).

This chain uses TRBV30 with TRBJ1-2; D is possibly TRBD1 (6 bases). This CDR3 is 13 amino acids long. Trimming took off 2 bases at V and 6 bases at J, with 13 bases between the two ends. Germline lookup yields CDR1 GTSNPN and CDR2 SVGIG (reference sequence). The CDR3 loop is CAWSTTTGNGYTF. The CDR3 nucleotides read TGTGCCTGGAGTACCACTACAGGGAATGGCTACACCTTC.

The V gene is TRBV7-7, the J gene TRBJ2-5, with D hard to call. Germline lookup yields CDR1 SSHAT and CDR2 FNYEAQ (reference sequence). The germline V and J ends were trimmed by 5 bases and 2 bases, with 9 bases remaining between them. This CDR3 has 13 amino acids. The CDR3 DNA reads TGTGCCAGCAGCCCCCCTGTACAAGAGACCCAGTACTTC. Protein product: CASSPPVQETQYF.

The rearrangement uses TRBV4-3 and TRBJ1-2; TRBD1 matches 7 bases. The J segment lost 8 bases and the V segment lost 1 base, leaving 10 bases of the junction unmatched. Looked up from germline, CDR1 is LGHNA and CDR2 is YSLEER. CDR3 size: 15 residues. The CDR3 is CASSQAVTGDQGYTF. DNA for the CDR3: TGCGCCAGCAGCCAAGCGGTTACAGGGGATCAAGGCTACACCTTC.

The rearrangement joins TRBV7-2 to TRBJ1-2; possible D gene TRBD1, 5 bases. CDR1 SGHTA and CDR2 FQGNSA come from the germline V gene. The CDR3 consists of 14 residues. Trimming stripped 11 bases from V and 4 bases from J, with 20 bases between. CDR3 protein: CADRPQGGAYGYTF. CDR3 DNA sequence: TGTGCCGACCGTCCGCAGGGTGGTGCCTATGGCTACACCTTC.

The CDR3 loop is CASSAESEGGGLFF. CDR3 coding DNA: TGCGCCAGCAGCGCCGAGTCAGAAGGGGGCGGACTGTTTTTT. The chain joins TRBV5-1 to TRBJ1-4; the match to TRBD1 covers 7 bases. Germline CDR1 SGHRS, CDR2 YFSETQ. This CDR3 spans 14 amino acids. The ends lost 4 bases at V and 13 bases at J; junction bases unmatched: 13.

J is TRBJ1-1 and V is TRBV5-1; unclear D gene. The CDR3 covers 13 residues. Between the trimmed V and J ends, which lost 4 bases and 1 base, there was a span of 8 bases. Germline CDR1 reads SGHRS; CDR2 reads YFSETQ. As DNA, the CDR3 is TGCGCCAGCAGCCCGGACTGGAACACTGAAGCTTTCTTT. Its protein product is CASSPDWNTEAFF. Full variable domain (rest looked up from reference TRBV5-1 and TRBJ1-1): KAGVTQTPRYLIKTRGQQVTLSCSPISGHRSVSWYQQTPGQGLQFLFEYFSETQRNKGNFPGRFSGRQFSNSRSEMNVSTLELGDSALYLCASSPDWNTEAFFGQGTRLTVV.

The chain combines TRBV5-6 with TRBJ2-1; 7 nucleotides agree with TRBD2. Trimming took 4 bases from V and 2 from J; bases not matched to a gene: 3. Germline CDR1 SGHDT, CDR2 YYEEEE. This CDR3 is 14 amino acids long. CDR3 nucleotides: TGTGCCAGCAGCCCAAGCGGGACCTACAATGAGCAGTTCTTC. Amino acid sequence: CASSPSGTYNEQFF.

This CDR3 reads CASSTSGSRSYEQYV. The CDR3, as DNA: TGTGCCAGCAGCACTAGCGGGAGTCGCTCCTACGAGCAGTACGTC. This chain joins TRBV7-3 and TRBJ2-7; 11 positions match TRBD2. The CDR3 sequence is 15 residues long. Germline V gives CDR1 SGHTA, CDR2 FQGTGA. V lost 5 bases to trimming and J lost 0 bases; unmatched junction nucleotides: 3.

J is TRBJ2-3 and V is TRBV19, with 9 bases lining up with TRBD1. V trimming: 6 bases; J trimming: 4 bases; junction bases outside the gene matches: 2. Per the germline V gene, CDR1 is LNHDA and CDR2 is SQIVND (reference sequence). There are 13 residues in the CDR3. In DNA form, the CDR3 reads TGTGCCAGTAGCACAGGGGGCGCAGATACGCAGTATTTT. It is translated as CASSTGGADTQYF.

The chain couples TRBV10-2 to TRBJ1-1; TRBD1 is a possible D gene (5 bases). From germline, CDR1 is WSHSY and CDR2 SAAADI. CDR3 length: 15 residues. V dropped 0 bases and J dropped 1 base, with 9 bases sitting between them. CDR3 region: CASSESRQSNTEAFF. The CDR3 DNA reads as TGCGCCAGCAGTGAGTCGCGACAGTCGAACACTGAAGCTTTCTTT.

The chain has TRBV6-1 and TRBJ1-2; weak D call: TRBD1 (5 bases). V lost 0 bases and J 5 bases, leaving 10 bases between the germline ends. CDR3 size: 14 residues. Germline V gene data show CDR1 as MNHNS and CDR2 as SASEGT. Here the CDR3 DNA reads TGTGCCAGCAGTGAAGCAGAGTCAGGGTATGGCTACACCTTC. Amino acid sequence: CASSEAESGYGYTF.